Listed below are T cell receptor beta chains from one sample, sequenced in a study of regulatory T cells in long-lasting Graves disease. Via MiXCR, TCRdb re-called the multiplex PCR reads, giving one row per CDR3 protein. The sample records over 300,000 distinct CDR3 sequences, 20% being singletons. The specimen was peripheral blood mononuclear cells (PBMCs), collected when the disease was refractory, from a patient treated with antithyroid drugs. All receptors come from a female donor with Graves disease. CDR3s include the opening cysteine and the closing phenylalanine or tryptophan. The D gene is left open where the match is weak. A row's size may be missing; if present it is once, few, many or a size class.

len | abundance | j_gene | v_gene | d_gene | CDR3aa | CDR3nt
14 | many | TRBJ2-7 | TRBV20-1 | NA | CSARDTRTSYEQYF | TGCAGTGCTAGAGATACCAGAACCTCCTACGAGCAGTACTTC
14 | many | TRBJ2-7 | TRBV3-1 | TRBD1 | CASRPPSTGDEQYF | TGTGCCAGCAGACCACCCTCGACAGGGGATGAGCAGTACTTC
14 | many | TRBJ2-7 | TRBV6-2/TRBV6-3 | NA | CASSYRGQGDEQYF | TGTGCCAGCAGTTACCGGGGCCAAGGGGACGAGCAGTACTTC
15 | NA | TRBJ2-7 | TRBV4-1 | TRBD1 | CASSQHTDREYEQYF | TGCGCCAGCAGCCAACACACCGACAGGGAGTACGAGCAGTACTTC
17 | once | TRBJ1-5 | TRBV6-2/TRBV6-3 | TRBD1 | CASSRGTARYSNQPQHF | TGTGCCAGCAGCCGCGGGACAGCCCGATATAGCAATCAGCCCCAGCATTTT
16 | many | TRBJ1-1 | TRBV6-1 | NA | CASSQGWILRNTEAFF | TGTGCCAGCAGTCAGGGTTGGATATTACGGAACACTGAAGCTTTCTTT
16 | NA | TRBJ2-1 | TRBV5-1 | TRBD2 | CASSLYDPTSGGEQFF | TGCGCCAGCAGTCTATATGATCCCACTAGCGGTGGTGAGCAGTTCTTC
14 | few | TRBJ2-5 | TRBV9 | NA | CASSVEGRPETQYF | TGTGCCAGCAGCGTAGAGGGAAGGCCAGAGACCCAGTACTTC
14 | few | TRBJ1-6 | TRBV9 | NA | CASSVGHNNSPLHF | TGTGCCAGCAGCGTCGGGCATAATAATTCACCCCTCCACTTT
13 | many | TRBJ1-1 | TRBV3-1 | NA | CASSQVVGTEAFF | TGTGCCAGCAGCCAAGTTGTCGGCACTGAAGCTTTCTTT
14 | many | TRBJ1-2 | TRBV29-1 | NA | CSVWDPDSNYGYTF | TGCAGCGTTTGGGATCCGGACAGTAACTATGGCTACACCTTC
16 | few | TRBJ1-1 | TRBV19 | NA | CASRPLFGFTYTEAFF | TGTGCCAGTAGACCCCTCTTCGGGTTTACCTACACTGAAGCTTTCTTT
14 | many | TRBJ2-2 | TRBV30 | NA | CASSRAGFTGELFF | TGTGCCTCATCTCGCGCGGGATTCACCGGGGAGCTGTTTTTT
15 | many | TRBJ2-5 | TRBV7-2 | TRBD2 | CASSSGGRLGETQYF | TGTGCCAGCAGCTCGGGGGGGCGGCTCGGGGAGACCCAGTACTTC
15 | many | TRBJ1-1 | TRBV10-3 | TRBD1 | CATNPGTGSGDEAFF | TGTGCCACAAATCCCGGGACAGGGTCGGGTGATGAAGCTTTCTTT
15 | many | TRBJ2-2 | TRBV7-9 | TRBD1 | CASSQDRVATGELFF | TGTGCCAGCAGCCAAGACAGGGTGGCCACCGGGGAGCTGTTTTTT
15 | many | TRBJ2-7 | TRBV7-2 | TRBD2 | CASSLAGTSSYEQYF | TGTGCCAGCAGCTTAGCGGGGACTAGCTCCTACGAGCAGTACTTC
13 | many | TRBJ2-7 | TRBV29-1 | TRBD2 | CSVEVAGGYEQYF | TGCAGCGTTGAAGTAGCGGGCGGCTACGAGCAGTACTTC
14 | few | TRBJ2-1 | TRBV28 | TRBD2 | CASSTRTSPDEQFF | TGTGCCAGCAGTACCCGGACTAGCCCCGATGAGCAGTTCTTC
15 | few | TRBJ1-1 | TRBV15 | NA | CATTFDGQGGTEAFF | TGTGCCACTACTTTCGATGGTCAGGGCGGGACTGAAGCTTTCTTT
15 | many | TRBJ1-2 | TRBV18 | NA | CASSQGTHSNYGYTF | TGTGCCAGCTCACAGGGGACACATTCTAACTATGGCTACACCTTC
15 | many | TRBJ2-7 | TRBV3-1 | NA | CASSQWGTVAYEQYF | TGTGCCAGCAGCCAGTGGGGGACGGTTGCCTACGAGCAGTACTTC
15 | many | TRBJ1-4 | TRBV11-2 | NA | CASSLILRANEKLFF | TGTGCCAGCAGCTTAATATTACGTGCTAATGAAAAACTGTTTTTT
15 | NA | TRBJ2-1 | TRBV13 | NA | CASSLGTGARNEQFF | TGTGCCAGCAGCTTAGGGACCGGGGCCAGAAATGAGCAGTTCTTC
15 | NA | TRBJ1-6 | TRBV7-9 | NA | CASSLGQRNTSPLHF | TGTGCCAGCAGCTTAGGGCAGCGGAATACTTCACCCCTCCACTTT
17 | few | TRBJ2-4 | TRBV5-5 | TRBD1 | CASSTSGGLLAKNIQYF | TGTGCCAGCAGCACTTCAGGGGGCCTACTAGCCAAAAACATTCAGTACTTC
16 | few | TRBJ2-3 | TRBV2 | TRBD2 | CASSPMGLAGSNTQYF | TGTGCCAGCAGCCCCATGGGACTAGCGGGATCAAATACGCAGTATTTT
14 | many | TRBJ1-1 | TRBV12-3/TRBV12-4 | NA | CASSWDRSNTEAFF | TGTGCCAGCAGTTGGGACCGGAGCAACACTGAAGCTTTCTTT
16 | few | TRBJ2-5 | TRBV18 | NA | CASSPGLQGVQETQYF | TGTGCCAGCTCACCTGGGCTACAGGGTGTTCAAGAGACCCAGTACTTC
15 | many | TRBJ2-4 | TRBV29-1 | NA | CSVAGVDSGKNIQYF | TGCAGCGTTGCAGGAGTCGACTCTGGCAAAAACATTCAGTACTTC
16 | few | TRBJ1-1 | TRBV25-1 | TRBD1 | CASSDIVGTGNTEAFF | TGTGCCAGCAGTGATATTGTCGGGACAGGGAACACTGAAGCTTTCTTT
13 | few | TRBJ2-7 | TRBV14 | NA | CASSQEEHYEQYF | TGTGCCAGCAGCCAAGAGGAGCACTACGAGCAGTACTTC
13 | many | TRBJ1-2 | TRBV7-2 | NA | CASSLEGYYGYTF | TGTGCCAGCAGCTTAGAGGGTTACTATGGCTACACCTTC
14 | NA | TRBJ2-7 | TRBV5-8 | NA | CASSSDYLPHEQYF | TGTGCCAGCAGCTCTGACTATCTACCCCACGAGCAGTACTTC
13 | many | TRBJ1-5 | TRBV28 | NA | CASTGTRGQPQHF | TGTGCCAGCACTGGGACCCGAGGTCAGCCCCAGCATTTT
14 | NA | TRBJ2-3 | TRBV27 | NA | CASSVIGGTDTQYF | TGTGCCAGCAGTGTTATCGGCGGCACAGATACGCAGTATTTT
15 | NA | TRBJ1-2 | TRBV5-5 | NA | CASSLGSGVGYGYTF | TGTGCCAGCAGCTTGGGGTCGGGGGTAGGGTATGGCTACACCTTC
14 | few | TRBJ1-3 | TRBV20-1 | NA | CSARRRVSGNTIYF | TGCAGTGCTAGGCGCCGGGTCTCTGGAAACACCATATATTTT
14 | NA | TRBJ1-4 | TRBV7-9 | NA | CASSSSGGNEKLFF | TGTGCCAGCAGCTCCTCGGGGGGTAATGAAAAACTGTTTTTT
11 | NA | TRBJ1-4 | TRBV4-1 | NA | CASSQNEKLFF | TGCGCCAGCAGCCAAAATGAAAAACTGTTTTTT
14 | many | TRBJ2-5 | TRBV4-1 | NA | CASSQILGRETQYF | TGCGCCAGCAGCCAAATTCTTGGCCGAGAGACCCAGTACTTC
15 | many | TRBJ2-7 | TRBV2 | NA | CASLRGGGAFYEQYF | TGTGCCAGCCTGAGGGGAGGGGGAGCATTCTACGAGCAGTACTTC
13 | NA | TRBJ2-1 | TRBV11-2 | NA | CASSHDQLDEQFF | TGTGCCAGCAGTCATGACCAGTTGGATGAGCAGTTCTTC
14 | NA | TRBJ2-1 | TRBV11-2 | NA | CASSLDRAGNEQFF | TGTGCCAGCAGCTTAGATAGGGCCGGCAATGAGCAGTTCTTC
14 | NA | TRBJ2-5 | TRBV20-1 | TRBD2 | CSARALAGVETQYF | TGCAGTGCTAGAGCCCTAGCGGGAGTAGAGACCCAGTACTTC
11 | NA | TRBJ1-2 | TRBV2 | TRBD1 | CASRQGGGYTF | TGTGCCAGCAGACAGGGGGGCGGCTACACCTTC
13 | many | TRBJ1-4 | TRBV19 | NA | CATQRIPNEKLFF | TGTGCCACCCAACGGATCCCTAATGAAAAACTGTTTTTT
14 | few | TRBJ1-5 | TRBV6-2/TRBV6-3 | NA | CASSYSSSDQPQHF | TGTGCCAGCAGTTACTCGTCTTCAGACCAGCCCCAGCATTTT
13 | many | TRBJ2-7 | TRBV5-1 | TRBD2 | CASRLAGLDEQYF | TGCGCCAGCCGACTAGCGGGATTGGACGAGCAGTACTTC
16 | NA | TRBJ1-1 | TRBV11-2 | TRBD1 | CASSFYFRTGFAEAFF | TGTGCCAGCAGCTTTTATTTTCGGACAGGGTTCGCTGAAGCTTTCTTT
17 | NA | TRBJ2-2 | TRBV7-6 | TRBD2 | CASSLVTRTSGIGELFF | TGTGCCAGCAGCTTAGTTACTCGGACTAGCGGGATCGGGGAGCTGTTTTTT
13 | many | TRBJ2-7 | TRBV28 | NA | CASSLGQGSEQYF | TGTGCCAGCAGTTTAGGGCAGGGGAGCGAGCAGTACTTC
13 | many | TRBJ1-1 | TRBV12-3/TRBV12-4 | NA | CASSQRDIMMAFF | TGTGCCAGCAGCCAACGGGACATCATGATGGCTTTCTTT
14 | few | TRBJ1-2 | TRBV9 | NA | CASNPQGGAYGYTF | TGTGCCAGCAACCCCCAGGGTGGCGCCTATGGCTACACCTTC
16 | many | TRBJ2-5 | TRBV25-1 | TRBD1 | CASDTSGQLPQETQYF | TGTGCCAGCGACACCTCGGGACAGCTGCCCCAAGAGACCCAGTACTTC
12 | many | TRBJ2-7 | TRBV12-3/TRBV12-4 | NA | CASSHTLGEQYF | TGTGCCAGCAGTCACACGCTGGGCGAGCAGTACTTC
12 | many | TRBJ2-7 | TRBV7-9 | NA | CASSPSPYEQYF | TGTGCCAGCAGCCCGTCCCCCTACGAGCAGTACTTC
15 | few | TRBJ1-5 | TRBV4-2 | NA | CASSPGILSNQPQHF | TGTGCCAGCAGCCCCGGGATTCTAAGCAATCAGCCCCAGCATTTC
18 | few | TRBJ2-7 | TRBV5-8 | NA | CASSLADRPGHLAYEQYF | TGTGCCAGCAGCTTGGCGGACCGACCGGGACATTTAGCCTACGAGCAGTACTTC